A single sample gave rise to the 17 T cell receptor beta chains below, sequenced in a study of T cell repertoires in cytomegalovirus infection. MiXCR, run by TCRdb on the reads, gives a single entry per CDR3 protein. The profile covers approximately 280,000 distinct CDR3 sequences, with about 20% appearing a single time and roughly 20% taken by the ten largest. For these receptors, no antigen is known. The sample consisted of cultured PBMCs, taken from culture after CMV antigen stimulation. The receptors come from a human donor in good health (CMV status not recorded). Some clones in this sample may be carry-over from other donors' samples.

This clonotype was found many times. This rearrangement joins TRBV7-2 to TRBJ2-7, with D possibly being TRBD2 (6 bases). V was pared by 7 bases and J by 4 bases, with 17 bases between. The CDR3 covers 14 residues. The V gene's germline CDR1 is SGHTA and CDR2 FQGNSA. CDR3 protein: CASNPRGRSYEQYF. CDR3 bases: TGTGCCAGCAACCCGCGGGGAAGGTCGTACGAGCAGTACTTC.

This clonotype was observed a few times. J is TRBJ2-7 and V is TRBV6-2 or TRBV6-3; tentatively, D is TRBD1 or TRBD2 (5 bases each). Per germline, CDR1 MNHEY and CDR2 SVGEGT. V was shortened by 8 bases and J by 3 bases, with 14 bases between the two germline ends. The CDR3 extends over 13 amino acids. CDR3 sequence (DNA): TGTGCCAGCGGATGGGGGAGCGACTACGAGCAGTACGTC. It is translated as CASGWGSDYEQYV.

In nucleotides, the CDR3 is TGTGCCACCAGTGACCCGACAGGGCCGAACACTGAAGCTTTCTTT. Translating it yields CATSDPTGPNTEAFF. V usage is TRBV24-1 and J usage is TRBJ1-1, with 7 nucleotides matching TRBD1. Unmatched junction bases numbered 5, after V lost 4 bases and J lost 1 base. The germline gives CDR1 KGHDR, CDR2 SFDVKD. This CDR3 spans 15 amino acids.

This chain uses TRBV28 with TRBJ1-1, with D possibly matching TRBD1 (5 bases). V lost 3 bases, J lost 4 bases, and 15 bases lay in between. The CDR3 totals 15 residues. Looked up from germline, CDR1 is MDHEN and CDR2 is SYDVKM. The CDR3, as DNA: TGTGCCAGCAGTTTTTTCGCCCAGGGTGGCACTGAAGCTTTCTTT. It codes for CASSFFAQGGTEAFF.

This clonotype was counted many times. CDR3 in amino acids: CASSWRGQNTEAFF. CDR3 in DNA: TGTGCCAGCAGCTGGAGAGGGCAGAACACTGAAGCTTTCTTT. V usage is TRBV7-2 and J usage is TRBJ1-1; the D is unclear. The V and J ends lost 4 bases and 1 base respectively, with 10 bases between them. CDR3 length: 14 residues. CDR1 SGHTA and CDR2 FQGNSA come from the germline V gene.

This clonotype has just a few counts. This chain connects TRBV24-1 to TRBJ1-1; no clear D. The germline V gene encodes CDR1 KGHDR and CDR2 SFDVKD. The CDR3 loop spans 11 amino acids. V was pared by 4 bases and J by 1 base, with 0 bases between. CDR3 region: CATSENTEAFF. For the CDR3, the DNA is TGTGCCACCAGTGAGAACACTGAAGCTTTCTTT.

This clonotype is judged medium-sized. The chain has TRBV7-2 and TRBJ2-3; D possibly corresponds to TRBD2 (6 bases). This CDR3 is built from 15 residues. Trimming removed 6 bases at V and 0 bases at J, with 13 bases between. Germline values: CDR1 SGHTA, CDR2 FQGNSA. The DNA of the CDR3 is TGTGCCAGCAGTCAGGACTACCTCAGCACAGATACGCAGTATTTT. Translated, it gives CASSQDYLSTDTQYF.

In its sample, this clonotype was seen a few times. The chain combines TRBV2 with TRBJ1-1, with D perhaps TRBD1 (5 bases). This CDR3 has 14 amino acids. Germline-derived CDR1 and CDR2 are SNHLY and FYNNEI. With 8 bases removed from V and 0 bases from J, the gap between germline ends came to 13 bases. The CDR3 spells CASLSRGMNTEAFF. In nucleotides, the CDR3 is TGTGCCAGCTTATCTAGGGGAATGAACACTGAAGCTTTCTTT. Filled out from reference TRBV2 and TRBJ1-1, the complete variable domain reads EPEVTQTPSHQVTQMGQEVILRCVPISNHLYFYWYRQILGQKVEFLVSFYNNEISEKSEIFDDQFSVERPDGSNFTLKIRSTKLEDSAMYFCASLSRGMNTEAFFGQGTRLTVV.

This clonotype was counted only a few times. The chain couples TRBV7-8 to TRBJ2-5, with a possible D match to TRBD2 (5 bases). Germline V lookup: CDR1 SGHVS, CDR2 FQNEAQ. Trimming shortened V by 5 bases and J by 2 bases, and 12 bases separated the two germline ends. The CDR3 loop spans 14 amino acids. The CDR3 spells CASSLIALQETQYF. CDR3 bases: TGTGCCAGCAGCCTAATAGCGTTACAAGAGACCCAGTACTTC. Looking up the rest from reference TRBV7-8 and TRBJ2-5 gives the full variable domain: GAGVSQSPRYKVAKRGQDVALRCDPISGHVSLFWYQQALGQGPEFLTYFQNEAQLDKSGLPSDRFFAERPEGSVSTLKIQRTQQEDSAVYLCASSLIALQETQYFGPGTRLLVL.

This clonotype came up a few times. V and J are TRBV27 and TRBJ1-1; maybe TRBD1 (6 bases). From germline, CDR1 is MNHEY and CDR2 SMNVEV (reference sequence). Trimming took 10 bases from V and 0 from J, leaving 12 bases between them. The CDR3 is 13 residues long. CDR3 sequence reads: CATSGHLNTEAFF. The CDR3 region has the DNA TGTGCCACCTCGGGACATTTGAACACTGAAGCTTTCTTT.

This clonotype showed up just a few times. The CDR3 protein is CASSPVGGSGSGELFF. Written as DNA, the CDR3 is TGTGCCAGCAGTCCCGTAGGTGGTAGCGGATCCGGGGAGCTGTTTTTT. The V gene is TRBV27, the J gene TRBJ2-2; TRBD2 might be the D (6 bases). Trimming took 5 bases from V and 6 from J, leaving 19 bases between them. This CDR3 comprises 16 residues. In germline, CDR1 is MNHEY, CDR2 SMNVEV (reference sequence).

This clonotype was picked up one time. The rearrangement uses TRBV20-1 and TRBJ1-4, with TRBD1 matching 9 bases. Germline V gene sequence: CDR1 DFQATT, CDR2 SNEGSKA (reference sequence). Trimming removed 5 bases from V and 6 bases from J; junction bases left unmatched: 4. The CDR3 totals 13 residues. The CDR3 bases are TGCAGTGCTGGAACAGGGGGCGATGAAAAACTGTTTTTT. Encoded protein: CSAGTGGDEKLFF.

This clonotype was seen a few times. This chain uses TRBV6-5 with TRBJ2-5; D not resolved. The CDR3 covers 14 residues. The germline gives CDR1 MNHEY, CDR2 SVGAGI. The V end lost 2 bases, the J end lost 2 bases, and 9 bases lay between the germline ends. The CDR3 protein is CASSYGRSQETQYF. CDR3 DNA: TGTGCCAGCAGTTACGGGCGGTCACAAGAGACCCAGTACTTC.

This clonotype was found many times. CDR3 in DNA: TGTGCCAGCAGTTTTGTGTTACTAGCTGACGACACAGATACGCAGTATTTT. It codes for CASSFVLLADDTDTQYF. This chain joins TRBV12-3 or TRBV12-4 and TRBJ2-3, with D possibly being TRBD2 (6 bases). Trimming removed 3 bases from V and 2 bases from J, with 18 bases in between. The CDR3 totals 17 residues.

The rearrangement uses TRBV20-1 and TRBJ2-7, with 8 nucleotides matching TRBD2. J was trimmed by 3 bases and V by 5 bases; bases with no gene match: 9. CDR3 length equals 14 residues. Germline loops: CDR1 DFQATT, CDR2 SNEGSKA (reference sequence). The CDR3 is CSARLQREFYEQYF. The CDR3 DNA follows: TGCAGTGCTCGGCTCCAGCGGGAGTTCTACGAGCAGTACTTC.

This clonotype appeared a few times. In nucleotides, the CDR3 is TGTGCCAGCAGTCCGCCCGGGACGGGCGAAAAACTGTTTTTT. It codes for CASSPPGTGEKLFF. The V and J genes are TRBV28 and TRBJ1-4; weak D call: TRBD1 (5 bases). This CDR3 has 14 amino acids. CDR1 and CDR2 from the germline V gene are MDHEN and SYDVKM. With 5 bases removed from V and 8 bases from J, the gap between germline ends came to 15 bases.

In the case of this clonotype: This could be a read error, since a much larger clone is one nucleotide away. This chain links TRBV7-9 with TRBJ1-3; unclear D gene. Germline CDR1 and CDR2: SEHNR and FQNEAQ (reference sequence). The CDR3 length is 16 residues. V shed 5 bases and J shed 0 bases, with 14 bases lying between them. The CDR3: CASSVGADFSGNTIYF. Written as DNA, the CDR3 is TGTGCCAGCAGCGTAGGAGCAGACTTCTCTGGAAACACCATATATTTT.